Listed here are 22 T cell receptor beta chains from one sample, sequenced in a study of blood T cell repertoires in COVID-19. Assay used: immunoSEQ multiplex PCR; TCRdb lists only in-frame clones, some missing. Here the sample spans 180,000 or so clones, roughly 84% being singletons. Sequenced sample: peripheral blood. The source of these receptors is a woman aged 40-49 years with COVID-19, enrolled during active disease.

The chain joins TRBV10-3 to TRBJ2-1; D might be TRBD2 (6 bases). CDR1 is ENHRY, CDR2 SYGVKD, per germline. CDR3 length: 15 residues. The ends were cut back, 6 bases at V and 0 bases at J, with 12 bases in the middle. The CDR3 loop reads CAIRGAGSSYNEQFF. The DNA of the CDR3 is TGTGCCATCAGGGGAGCGGGCAGCTCCTACAATGAGCAGTTCTTC.

CDR3 DNA: TGTGCCAGCAGCTACCAGGGGGTTGAGTACGAGCAGTACTTC. The encoded protein is CASSYQGVEYEQYF. The chain links TRBV6-5 to TRBJ2-7, with 7 bases lining up with TRBD1. J lost 4 bases, V lost 6 bases, and 9 bases had no gene match. The germline V gene has CDR1 MNHEY and CDR2 SVGAGI. The CDR3 runs to 14 residues.

This clone was seen many times. V and J are TRBV19 and TRBJ2-7; possibly TRBD2 for D (5 bases). This CDR3 is 15 amino acids long. Germline CDR1 reads LNHDA; CDR2 reads SQIVND (reference sequence). The germline V and J ends were trimmed by 3 bases and 2 bases, with 14 bases remaining between them. DNA for the CDR3: TGTGCCAGTAGTATTCTCGGGCTCGGGGCCTACGAGCAGTACTTC. It encodes CASSILGLGAYEQYF.

The chain joins TRBV5-4 to TRBJ1-6; 7 bases fit TRBD1. V lost 4 bases, J lost 4 bases, and 5 bases stayed unmatched. The V gene's germline CDR1 is SGHNT and CDR2 YYREEE (reference sequence). This CDR3 is 15 amino acids long. The CDR3 region is CASSTGTAYNSPLHF. The CDR3 coding sequence is TGTGCCAGCAGCACCGGGACAGCGTATAATTCACCCCTCCACTTT.

The chain couples TRBV6-5 to TRBJ1-2; 9 bases fit TRBD1. The CDR3 length is 13 residues. V dropped 6 bases and J dropped 8; count of bases not matched to a gene: 7. The V gene's germline CDR1 is MNHEY and CDR2 SVGAGI. DNA for the CDR3: TGTGCCAGCAGCCTCGGGGACAGGGTGGGCTACACCTTC. Its protein is CASSLGDRVGYTF.

The chain is built from TRBV18 and TRBJ1-6, with 7 bases identical to TRBD1. Germline V gene data show CDR1 as KGHSH and CDR2 as LQKENI. The ends lost 6 bases at V and 7 bases at J; junction bases unmatched: 12. CDR3 length: 16 residues. CDR3 amino acids: CASSRGGGQANSPLHF. The CDR3 DNA sequence: TGTGCCAGCTCCCGGGGGGGCGGACAGGCCAATTCACCCCTCCACTTT.

This rearrangement joins TRBV7-2 to TRBJ2-7; TRBD2 is a possible D gene (6 bases). The CDR3 extends over 12 amino acids. Germline-derived CDR1 and CDR2 are SGHTA and FQGNSA. V lost 4 bases, J lost 9 bases, and 13 bases lay in between. The CDR3 coding sequence is TGTGCCAGCAGCTACCCTAGCGTGGGGCAGTACTTC. Residues: CASSYPSVGQYF.

J is TRBJ2-1 and V is TRBV7-9; D may be TRBD2 (6 bases). Trimming pared 5 bases from V and 4 bases from J, leaving 9 bases between. The CDR3 covers 13 residues. Germline V lookup: CDR1 SEHNR, CDR2 FQNEAQ (reference sequence). The CDR3 loop reads CASSPGRYNEQFF. As DNA, the CDR3 is TGTGCCAGCAGCCCCGGGAGATACAATGAGCAGTTCTTC. Filled out from reference TRBV7-9 and TRBJ2-1, the complete variable domain reads DTGVSQNPRHKITKRGQNVTFRCDPISEHNRLYWYRQTLGQGPEFLTYFQNEAQLEKSRLLSDRFSAERPKGSFSTLEIQRTEQGDSAMYLCASSPGRYNEQFFGPGTRLTVL.

This clone was detected only a few times. This chain uses TRBV12-3 or TRBV12-4 with TRBJ1-1, with D maybe TRBD1 (5 bases). This CDR3 has 12 amino acids. Trimming removed 3 bases from V and 12 bases from J, with 14 bases in between. CDR3: CASSLGPRQPFF. The CDR3 coding sequence is TGTGCCAGCAGTTTGGGGCCCCGTCAACCTTTCTTT.

The chain has TRBV19 and TRBJ2-7; 9 nucleotides align to TRBD2. The CDR3 is 14 amino acids. Trimming at V came to 5 bases and at J to 2 bases, leaving 4 bases not matched to a gene. Germline CDR1 LNHDA, CDR2 SQIVND (reference sequence). This CDR3 is CASSGLAGTYEQYF. As DNA, the CDR3 is TGTGCCAGTAGTGGCCTAGCGGGGACCTACGAGCAGTACTTC. Using reference TRBV19 and TRBJ2-7 for the parts outside the CDR3, the full variable domain is DGGITQSPKYLFRKEGQNVTLSCEQNLNHDAMYWYRQDPGQGLRLIYYSQIVNDFQKGDIAEGYSVSREKKESFPLTVTSAQKNPTAFYLCASSGLAGTYEQYFGPGTRLTVT.

This rearrangement joins TRBV7-6 to TRBJ2-1, with 9 bases lining up with TRBD2. J gave up 0 bases and V 0 bases, and 6 bases lay outside the gene matches. CDR3 length equals 18 residues. Germline CDR1 is SGHVS and CDR2 is FNYEAQ. CDR3: CASSLAPSGANSYNEQFF. In nucleotides, the CDR3 is TGTGCCAGCAGCTTAGCTCCTAGCGGGGCCAACTCCTACAATGAGCAGTTCTTC.

The rearrangement joins TRBV6-5 to TRBJ1-5, with a possible D match to TRBD1 (5 bases). The CDR3 spans 15 residues. Germline loops: CDR1 MNHEY, CDR2 SVGAGI. Trimming pared 0 bases from V and 4 bases from J, leaving 10 bases between. The CDR3 DNA sequence: TGTGCCAGCAGTTACTCCCCCGGGGGTAATCAGCCCCAGCATTTT. The encoded protein is CASSYSPGGNQPQHF.

To note about this clone: The same CDR3 arises from other DNA sequences in this sample as well. The V and J genes are TRBV9 and TRBJ2-7; 8 bases align to TRBD1. V gave up 0 bases and J gave up 3 bases; unmatched junction bases: 2. The germline V gene has CDR1 SGDLS and CDR2 YYNGEE. This CDR3 has 14 amino acids. The CDR3: CASSVGGTGYEQYF. In nucleotides, the CDR3 is TGTGCCAGCAGCGTAGGTGGGACAGGCTACGAGCAGTACTTC.

The chain couples TRBV11-3 to TRBJ2-5; D unclear. Germline CDR1 is SGHNT and CDR2 is YENEEA. V dropped 4 bases and J dropped 3 bases, with 15 bases sitting between them. The CDR3 loop spans 15 amino acids. As DNA, the CDR3 is TGTGCCAGCAGCTCGATTGCGTCAGGAAAAGAGACCCAGTACTTC. Protein product: CASSSIASGKETQYF. Using reference TRBV11-3 and TRBJ2-5 for the parts outside the CDR3, the full variable domain is EAGVVQSPRYKIIEKKQPVAFWCNPISGHNTLYWYLQNLGQGPELLIRYENEEAVDDSQLPKDRFSAERLKGVDSTLKIQPAELGDSAVYLCASSSIASGKETQYFGPGTRLLVL.

The chain combines TRBV5-6 with TRBJ2-1; tentatively, D is TRBD2 (5 bases). The CDR3 loop spans 13 amino acids. V dropped 6 bases and J dropped 2 bases, with 9 bases sitting between them. The germline CDR1 and CDR2 sequences are SGHDT and YYEEEE. CDR3 loop: CASIKRTYNEQFF. In nucleotides, the CDR3 is TGTGCCAGCATTAAGCGGACCTACAATGAGCAGTTCTTC.

This chain links TRBV5-4 with TRBJ1-2; D is unresolved. Trimming left V 0 bases short and J 3 bases short, with 15 bases between. CDR3 length: 16 amino acids. Germline CDR1 and CDR2: SGHNT and YYREEE (reference sequence). The CDR3 region is CASSLEEVRAYYGYTF. The CDR3 DNA reads TGTGCCAGCAGCTTGGAGGAGGTCCGGGCCTACTATGGCTACACCTTC.

The chain links TRBV28 to TRBJ1-2, with a tentative D call TRBD1 (5 bases). Trimming cost V 6 bases and J 4 bases, with 6 bases left between them. This CDR3 is 11 amino acids long. The V gene's germline CDR1 is MDHEN and CDR2 SYDVKM. The CDR3 region is CASSQGYGYTF. In DNA form, the CDR3 reads TGTGCCAGCAGCCAGGGCTATGGCTACACCTTC.

The table lists this clone with a few counts. The chain couples TRBV5-1 to TRBJ1-2; a weak D match, TRBD1 (6 bases). Germline CDR1 and CDR2: SGHRS and YFSETQ. This CDR3 has 12 amino acids. With 4 bases removed from V and 8 bases from J, the gap between germline ends came to 12 bases. The CDR3 DNA is TGCGCCAGCAGCGCCGACAGGCTCGGCTACACCTTC. It is translated as CASSADRLGYTF.

The chain joins TRBV18 to TRBJ2-5; 8 nucleotides agree with TRBD1. Trimming at V came to 2 bases and at J to 5 bases, leaving 7 bases not matched to a gene. CDR3 length: 15 residues. Germline V gene sequence: CDR1 KGHSH, CDR2 LQKENI. CDR3 in amino acids: CASSPGQGRSETQYF. CDR3 in DNA: TGTGCCAGCTCACCAGGACAGGGTAGGAGTGAGACCCAGTACTTC.

This clone was seen at least ten times. This chain connects TRBV2 to TRBJ2-7, with D tentatively TRBD1 (6 bases). The CDR3 contains 11 residues. The germline CDR1 and CDR2 sequences are SNHLY and FYNNEI. Trimming pared 6 bases from V and 4 bases from J, leaving 7 bases between. CDR3 DNA sequence: TGTGCCAGCAGCAGGGGTTACGAGCAGTACTTC. It codes for CASSRGYEQYF.

The gene calls are TRBV7-3 and TRBJ2-1, with 7 bases fitting TRBD2. The CDR3 consists of 18 residues. CDR1 is SGHTA and CDR2 is FQGTGA in the germline V gene. The ends lost 3 bases at V and 0 bases at J; junction bases unmatched: 11. The DNA of the CDR3 is TGTGCCAGCAGCTTGGCAGGCGGGAGCGAGAGCTCCTACAATGAGCAGTTCTTC. It specifies CASSLAGGSESSYNEQFF.

V and J are TRBV12-3 or TRBV12-4 and TRBJ1-1; the D gene is possibly TRBD1 (6 bases). V lost 3 bases and J lost 6, with 11 bases in between. The CDR3 sequence is 13 residues long. This chain's CDR3 is CASSFDRSPEAFF. In nucleotides, the CDR3 is TGTGCCAGCAGTTTTGACAGGAGCCCTGAAGCTTTCTTT.